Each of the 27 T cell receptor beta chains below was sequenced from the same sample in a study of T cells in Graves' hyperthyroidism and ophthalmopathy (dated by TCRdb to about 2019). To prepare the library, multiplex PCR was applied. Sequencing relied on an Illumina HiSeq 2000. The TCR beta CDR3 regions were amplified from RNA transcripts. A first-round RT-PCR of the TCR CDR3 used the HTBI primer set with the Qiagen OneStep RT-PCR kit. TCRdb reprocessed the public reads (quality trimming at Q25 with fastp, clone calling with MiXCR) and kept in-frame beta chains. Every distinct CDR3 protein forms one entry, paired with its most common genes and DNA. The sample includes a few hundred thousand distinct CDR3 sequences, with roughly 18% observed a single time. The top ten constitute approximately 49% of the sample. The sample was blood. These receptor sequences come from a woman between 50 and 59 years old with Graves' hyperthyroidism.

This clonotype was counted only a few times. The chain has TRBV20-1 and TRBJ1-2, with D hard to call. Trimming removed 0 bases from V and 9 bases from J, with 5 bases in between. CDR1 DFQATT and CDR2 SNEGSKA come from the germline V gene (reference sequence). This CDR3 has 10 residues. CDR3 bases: TGCAGTGCTAGAGATGATAGCTACACCTTC. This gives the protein CSARDDSYTF.

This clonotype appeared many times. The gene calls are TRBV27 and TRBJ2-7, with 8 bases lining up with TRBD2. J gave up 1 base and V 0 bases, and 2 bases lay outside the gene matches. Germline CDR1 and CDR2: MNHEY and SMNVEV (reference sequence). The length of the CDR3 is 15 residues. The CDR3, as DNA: TGTGCCAGCAGTTTATCCGGGGGGGGGTCCTACGAGCAGTACGTC. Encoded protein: CASSLSGGGSYEQYV.

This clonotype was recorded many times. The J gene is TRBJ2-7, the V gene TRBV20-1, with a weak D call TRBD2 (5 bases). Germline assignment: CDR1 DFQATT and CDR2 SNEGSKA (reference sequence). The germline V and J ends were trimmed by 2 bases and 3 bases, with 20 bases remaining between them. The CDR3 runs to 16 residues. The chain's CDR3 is CSARMGGSALNYEQYF. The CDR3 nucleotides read TGCAGTGCTAGAATGGGTGGGAGCGCTTTGAACTACGAGCAGTACTTC.

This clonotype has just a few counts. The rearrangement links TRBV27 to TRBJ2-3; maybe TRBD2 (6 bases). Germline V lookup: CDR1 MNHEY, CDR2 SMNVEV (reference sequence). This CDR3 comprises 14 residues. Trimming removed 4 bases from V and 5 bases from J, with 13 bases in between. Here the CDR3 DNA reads TGTGCCAGCAGTTGGGACTCCACCGGAGATACGCAGTATTTT. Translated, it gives CASSWDSTGDTQYF.

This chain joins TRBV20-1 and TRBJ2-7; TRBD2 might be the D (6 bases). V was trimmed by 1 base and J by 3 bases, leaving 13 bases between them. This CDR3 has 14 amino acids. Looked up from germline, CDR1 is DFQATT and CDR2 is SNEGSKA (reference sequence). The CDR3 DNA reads TGCAGTGCTAGAGTCCGGGAGAGGTACTACGAGCAGTACTTC. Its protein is CSARVRERYYEQYF.

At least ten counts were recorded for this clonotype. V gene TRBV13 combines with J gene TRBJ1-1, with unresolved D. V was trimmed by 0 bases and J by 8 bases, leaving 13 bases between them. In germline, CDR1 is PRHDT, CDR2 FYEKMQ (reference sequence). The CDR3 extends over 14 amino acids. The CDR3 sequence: CASSLGAPVEEAFF. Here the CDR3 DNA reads TGTGCCAGCAGCTTAGGGGCACCAGTAGAGGAAGCTTTCTTT.

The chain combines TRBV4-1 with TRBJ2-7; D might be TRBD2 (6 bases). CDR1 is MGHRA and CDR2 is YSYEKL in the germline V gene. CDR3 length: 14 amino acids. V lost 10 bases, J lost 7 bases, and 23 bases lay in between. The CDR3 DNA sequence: TGCGCCACTAAAAGAGAGGGGCCCGGGGGTGAGCAGTACTTC. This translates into CATKREGPGGEQYF.

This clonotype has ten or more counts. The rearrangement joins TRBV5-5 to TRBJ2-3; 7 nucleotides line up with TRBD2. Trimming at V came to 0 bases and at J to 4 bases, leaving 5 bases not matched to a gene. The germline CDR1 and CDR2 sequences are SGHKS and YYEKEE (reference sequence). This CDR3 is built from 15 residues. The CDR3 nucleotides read TGTGCCAGCAGCTTGGGCGGGAGCGGTGCAGATACGCAGTATTTT. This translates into CASSLGGSGADTQYF.

The CDR3 nucleotides are TGCAGCGTACAGGGACAGGGGGATTCACCCCTCCACTTT. This sequence encodes CSVQGQGDSPLHF. The V and J genes are TRBV29-1 and TRBJ1-6; TRBD1 agrees at 11 bases. CDR1 is SQVTM and CDR2 is ANQGSEA in the germline V gene. V was pared by 6 bases and J by 8 bases, with 3 bases of the junction left unmatched. The CDR3 spans 13 residues.

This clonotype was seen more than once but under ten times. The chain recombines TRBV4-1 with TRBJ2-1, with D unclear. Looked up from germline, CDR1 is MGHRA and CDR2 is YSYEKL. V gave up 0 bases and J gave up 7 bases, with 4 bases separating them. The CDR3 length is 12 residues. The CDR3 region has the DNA TGCGCCAGCAGCCAAGAGTGGAATGAGCAGTTCTTC. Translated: CASSQEWNEQFF.

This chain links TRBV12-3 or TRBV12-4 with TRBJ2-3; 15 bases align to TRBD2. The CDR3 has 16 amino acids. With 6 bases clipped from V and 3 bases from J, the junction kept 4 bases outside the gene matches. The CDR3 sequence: CASRSGTSGRTDTQYF. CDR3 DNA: TGTGCCAGCAGATCCGGGACTAGCGGGAGGACAGATACGCAGTATTTT.

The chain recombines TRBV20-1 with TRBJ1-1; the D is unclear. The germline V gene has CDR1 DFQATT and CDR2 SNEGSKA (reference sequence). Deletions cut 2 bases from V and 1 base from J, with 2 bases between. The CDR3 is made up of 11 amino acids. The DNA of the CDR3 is TGCAGTGCTAGAAGGAACACTGAAGCTTTCTTT. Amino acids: CSARRNTEAFF.

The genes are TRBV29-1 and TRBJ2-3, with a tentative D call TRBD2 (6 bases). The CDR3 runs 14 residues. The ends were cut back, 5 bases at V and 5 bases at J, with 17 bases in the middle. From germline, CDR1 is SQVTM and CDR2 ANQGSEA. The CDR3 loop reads CSVLRGIGVDTQYF. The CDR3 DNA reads TGCAGCGTTTTACGGGGGATCGGGGTAGATACGCAGTATTTT.

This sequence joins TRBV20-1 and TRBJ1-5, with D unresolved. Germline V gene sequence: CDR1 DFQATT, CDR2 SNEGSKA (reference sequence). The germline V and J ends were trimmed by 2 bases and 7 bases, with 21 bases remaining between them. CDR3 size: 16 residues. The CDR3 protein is CSARPLQTQDNQPQHF. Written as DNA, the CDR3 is TGCAGTGCTAGACCACTCCAGACACAAGACAACCAGCCCCAGCATTTT.

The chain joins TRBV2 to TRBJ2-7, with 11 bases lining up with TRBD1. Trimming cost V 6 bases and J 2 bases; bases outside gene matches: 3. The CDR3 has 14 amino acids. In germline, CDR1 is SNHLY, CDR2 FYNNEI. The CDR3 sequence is CASRPGQGAYEQYV. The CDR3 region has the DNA TGTGCCAGCAGGCCGGGACAGGGGGCCTACGAGCAGTACGTC.

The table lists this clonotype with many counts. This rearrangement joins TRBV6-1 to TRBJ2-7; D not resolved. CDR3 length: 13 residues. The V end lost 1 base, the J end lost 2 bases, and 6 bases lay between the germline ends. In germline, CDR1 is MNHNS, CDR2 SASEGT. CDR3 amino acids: CASSEGPTYEQYF. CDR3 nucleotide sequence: TGTGCCAGCAGTGAAGGGCCCACCTACGAGCAGTACTTC.

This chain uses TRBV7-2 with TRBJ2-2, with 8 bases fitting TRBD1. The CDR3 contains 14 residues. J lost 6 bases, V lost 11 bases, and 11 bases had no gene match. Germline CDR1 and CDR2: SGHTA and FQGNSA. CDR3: CAGGGTGTPGELFF. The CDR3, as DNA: TGTGCCGGGGGCGGGACAGGAACACCCGGGGAGCTGTTTTTT.

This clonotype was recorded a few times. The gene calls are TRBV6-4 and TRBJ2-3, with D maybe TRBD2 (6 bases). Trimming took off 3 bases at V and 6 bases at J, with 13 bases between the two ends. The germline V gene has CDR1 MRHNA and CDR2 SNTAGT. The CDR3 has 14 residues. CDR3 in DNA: TGTGCCAGCAGTGAGCCCGGACTACGGGATACGCAGTATTTT. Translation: CASSEPGLRDTQYF.

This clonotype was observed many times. CDR3 nucleotide sequence: TGTGCCAGCAGCTTCTTATACCTGGCTAGTCAAGAGACCCAGTACTTC. Protein sequence: CASSFLYLASQETQYF. This chain joins TRBV7-8 and TRBJ2-5; D uncertain. There are 16 residues in the CDR3. Trimming left V 3 bases short and J 2 bases short, with 16 bases between. Germline loops: CDR1 SGHVS, CDR2 FQNEAQ.

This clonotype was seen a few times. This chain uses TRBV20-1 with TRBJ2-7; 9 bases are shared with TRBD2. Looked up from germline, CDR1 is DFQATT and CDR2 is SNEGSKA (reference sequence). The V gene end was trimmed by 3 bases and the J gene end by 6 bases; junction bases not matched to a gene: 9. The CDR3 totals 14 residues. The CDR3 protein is CSASRSGLASEQYF. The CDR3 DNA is TGCAGTGCTAGTAGAAGCGGACTAGCGTCCGAGCAGTACTTC.

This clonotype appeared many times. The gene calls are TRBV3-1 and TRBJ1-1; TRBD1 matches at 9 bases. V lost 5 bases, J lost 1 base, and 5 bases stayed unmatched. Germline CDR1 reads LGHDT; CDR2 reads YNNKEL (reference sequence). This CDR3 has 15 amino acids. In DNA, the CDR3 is TGTGCCAGCAGCGTAACAGGGGGCGCGAACACTGAAGCTTTCTTT. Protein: CASSVTGGANTEAFF.

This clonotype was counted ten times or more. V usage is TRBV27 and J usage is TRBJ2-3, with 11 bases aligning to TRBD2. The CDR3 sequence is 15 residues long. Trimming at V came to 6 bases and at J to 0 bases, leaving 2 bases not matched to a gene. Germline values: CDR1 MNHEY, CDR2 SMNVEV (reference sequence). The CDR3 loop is CASRTSGGSTDTQYF. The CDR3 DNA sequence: TGTGCCAGCAGAACTAGCGGGGGAAGCACAGATACGCAGTATTTT.

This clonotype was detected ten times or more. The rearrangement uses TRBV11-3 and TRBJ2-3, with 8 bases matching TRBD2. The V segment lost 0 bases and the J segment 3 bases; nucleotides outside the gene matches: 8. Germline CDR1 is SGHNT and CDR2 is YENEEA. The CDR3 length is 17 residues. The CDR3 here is CASSLDSKAGGTDTQYF. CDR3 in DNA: TGTGCCAGCAGCTTAGATTCGAAGGCGGGAGGAACAGATACGCAGTATTTT. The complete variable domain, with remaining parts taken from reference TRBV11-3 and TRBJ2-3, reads EAGVVQSPRYKIIEKKQPVAFWCNPISGHNTLYWYLQNLGQGPELLIRYENEEAVDDSQLPKDRFSAERLKGVDSTLKIQPAELGDSAVYLCASSLDSKAGGTDTQYFGPGTRLTVL.

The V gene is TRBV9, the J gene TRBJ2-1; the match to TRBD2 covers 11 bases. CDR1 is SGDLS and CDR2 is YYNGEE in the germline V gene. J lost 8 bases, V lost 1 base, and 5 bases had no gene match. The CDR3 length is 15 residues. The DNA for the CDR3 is TGTGCCAGCAGCGTACTAGCGGGAGGAGGCTATGAGCAGTTCTTC. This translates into CASSVLAGGGYEQFF. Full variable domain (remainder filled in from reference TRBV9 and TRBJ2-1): DSGVTQTPKHLITATGQRVTLRCSPRSGDLSVYWYQQSLDQGLQFLIQYYNGEERAKGNILERFSAQQFPDLHSELNLSSLELGDSALYFCASSVLAGGGYEQFFGPGTRLTVL.

The CDR3: CSVAQSNTEAFF. In DNA form, the CDR3 reads TGCAGCGTTGCTCAGAGTAACACTGAAGCTTTCTTT. V gene TRBV29-1 combines with J gene TRBJ1-1, with unresolved D. The CDR3 extends over 12 amino acids. V was trimmed by 4 bases and J by 2 bases, leaving 8 bases between them. Germline V gives CDR1 SQVTM, CDR2 ANQGSEA.

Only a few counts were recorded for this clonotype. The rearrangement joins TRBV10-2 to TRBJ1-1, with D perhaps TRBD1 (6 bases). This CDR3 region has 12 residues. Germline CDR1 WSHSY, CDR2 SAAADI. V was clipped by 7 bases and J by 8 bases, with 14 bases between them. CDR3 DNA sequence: TGCGCCAGCAACCAAGGGCAGGGGGAAGCTTTCTTT. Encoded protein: CASNQGQGEAFF.

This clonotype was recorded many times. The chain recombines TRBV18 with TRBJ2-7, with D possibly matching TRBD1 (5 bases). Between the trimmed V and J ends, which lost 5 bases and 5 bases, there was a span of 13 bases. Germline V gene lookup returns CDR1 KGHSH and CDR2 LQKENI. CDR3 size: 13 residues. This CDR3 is CASSLAQGDEQYF. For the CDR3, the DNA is TGTGCCAGCTCATTAGCACAAGGGGACGAGCAGTACTTC.